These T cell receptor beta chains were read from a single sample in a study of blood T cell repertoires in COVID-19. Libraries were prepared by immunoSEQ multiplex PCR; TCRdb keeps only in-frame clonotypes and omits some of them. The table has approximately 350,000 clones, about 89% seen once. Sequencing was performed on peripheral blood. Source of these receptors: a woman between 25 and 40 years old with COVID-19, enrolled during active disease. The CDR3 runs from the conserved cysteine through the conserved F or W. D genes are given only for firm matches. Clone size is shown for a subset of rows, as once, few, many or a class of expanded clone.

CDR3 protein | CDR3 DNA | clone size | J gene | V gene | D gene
CASSLRGQGNTEAFF | TGTGCCAGCAGTTTAAGGGGACAGGGGAACACTGAAGCTTTCTTT | few | TRBJ1-1 | TRBV27 | TRBD1
CSGLTGGGSYEQYF | TGCAGCGGTCTTACAGGGGGGGGTTCCTACGAGCAGTACTTC | . | TRBJ2-7 | TRBV29-1 | .
CASGSTSQGGRTEAFF | TGTGCTAGTGGTTCAACCTCACAGGGTGGGCGCACTGAAGCTTTCTTT | . | TRBJ1-1 | TRBV12-5 | .
CASSQDSRSGDEQFF | TGTGCCAGCAGCCAAGATTCACGTAGCGGCGATGAGCAGTTCTTC | . | TRBJ2-1 | TRBV14 | .
CASSQNGVRMNNEQFF | TGTGCCAGCAGCCAAAACGGGGTTCGGATGAACAATGAGCAGTTCTTC | . | TRBJ2-1 | TRBV14 | .
CASSLVGTSVGEQFF | TGTGCCAGCAGCTTAGTGGGGACTAGTGTTGGTGAGCAGTTCTTC | . | TRBJ2-1 | TRBV11-3 | TRBD2
CASSLVQGARLGTEAFF | TGTGCCAGCAGTTTGGTACAGGGGGCGCGGTTGGGCACTGAAGCTTTCTTT | . | TRBJ1-1 | TRBV27 | TRBD1
CAISVGDRENEKLFF | TGTGCCATCAGTGTTGGGGACAGGGAAAATGAAAAACTGTTTTTT | once | TRBJ1-4 | TRBV10-3 | TRBD1
CASSFAQATGGIYGYTF | TGTGCCAGCAGTTTTGCTCAGGCCACAGGGGGGATCTATGGCTACACCTTC | once | TRBJ1-2 | TRBV27 | TRBD1
CASSPQLAGGYNEQFF | TGTGCCAGCAGTCCCCAACTAGCGGGAGGCTACAATGAGCAGTTCTTC | . | TRBJ2-1 | TRBV28 | TRBD2
CASSLRGRNTEAFF | TGTGCCAGCAGCCTTCGAGGCAGGAACACTGAAGCTTTCTTT | . | TRBJ1-1 | TRBV11-3 | .
CASSTYRGQNEQFF | TGTGCCAGTAGTACCTACAGGGGGCAGAATGAGCAGTTCTTC | few | TRBJ2-1 | TRBV19 | TRBD1
CASSWGNDRGGDNEQFF | TGTGCCAGCAGCTGGGGAAATGACAGGGGGGGTGACAATGAGCAGTTCTTC | . | TRBJ2-1 | TRBV5-6 | TRBD1
CASSTSGEWYEQFF | TGTGCCAGCAGTACCTCGGGGGAGTGGTATGAGCAGTTCTTC | . | TRBJ2-1 | TRBV27 | .
CASSRGTGGELLNYGYTF | TGTGCCAGCAGCCGGGGCACAGGGGGAGAACTTCTTAACTATGGCTACACCTTC | . | TRBJ1-2 | TRBV28 | TRBD1
CASRLAGTRDNEQFF | TGTGCCAGTAGATTAGCGGGGACGAGGGACAATGAGCAGTTCTTC | . | TRBJ2-1 | TRBV19 | TRBD2
CASSPRLNQPQHF | TGTGCCAGCAGTCCCCGACTCAATCAGCCCCAGCATTTT | . | TRBJ1-5 | TRBV6-2/TRBV6-3 | .
CASSISRDQETQYF | TGTGCCAGTAGTATCTCCAGGGACCAAGAGACCCAGTACTTC | . | TRBJ2-5 | TRBV19 | .
CASSDPGPGWEAFF | TGTGCCAGCAGTGACCCGGGTCCGGGGTGGGAAGCTTTCTTT | . | TRBJ1-1 | TRBV6-1 | .
CSGAGFGNTIYF | TGCAGCGGGGCGGGGTTCGGAAACACCATATATTTT | . | TRBJ1-3 | TRBV29-1 | .
CASSLYTSGSPNEQFF | TGTGCCAGCAGCCTATACACTAGCGGGAGTCCCAATGAGCAGTTCTTC | . | TRBJ2-1 | TRBV3-1/TRBV3-2 | TRBD2
CASSPPRDRGRWGVNEQYF | TGTGCCAGCAGCCCCCCGAGGGACAGGGGGCGATGGGGGGTCAACGAGCAGTACTTC | . | TRBJ2-7 | TRBV16 | TRBD1
CASSQDYPGMNTGELFF | TGCGCCAGCAGCCAAGATTATCCGGGAATGAACACCGGGGAGCTGTTTTTT | . | TRBJ2-2 | TRBV4-3 | .
CASKTGLVVGYEQFF | TGTGCCAGCAAGACGGGACTCGTGGTAGGTTATGAGCAGTTCTTC | once | TRBJ2-1 | TRBV7-2 | .
CASSDGGADSPLHF | TGTGCCAGCAGTGACGGGGGGGCGGACTCACCCCTCCACTTT | few | TRBJ1-6 | TRBV6-4 | .
CASSPPIITGGRETQYF | TGTGCCAGCAGTCCCCCTATTATAACAGGGGGCCGCGAGACCCAGTACTTC | . | TRBJ2-5 | TRBV6-6 | TRBD1
CASSTGQGASYEQYF | TGTGCCAGCAGTACGGGACAGGGGGCCTCCTACGAGCAGTACTTC | . | TRBJ2-7 | TRBV28 | TRBD1
CASSFKEWAGTGELFF | TGTGCCAGCAGTTTCAAGGAATGGGCTGGGACCGGGGAGCTGTTTTTT | . | TRBJ2-2 | TRBV28 | .
CASSQKPGVQNTGELFF | TGTGCCAGCAGCCAAAAACCGGGAGTACAGAACACCGGGGAGCTGTTTTTT | . | TRBJ2-2 | TRBV3-1/TRBV3-2 | .
CASSPLLTGPGGYTF | TGTGCCAGCAGTCCCCTGCTGACAGGGCCGGGTGGCTACACCTTC | . | TRBJ1-2 | TRBV6-5 | TRBD1
CASSPDVGNEQFF | TGTGCCAGCAGCCCTGATGTCGGCAATGAGCAGTTCTTC | . | TRBJ2-1 | TRBV27 | .
CASSLGANEQFF | TGCGCCAGCAGCTTAGGGGCCAATGAGCAGTTCTTC | . | TRBJ2-1 | TRBV5-1 | .
CASSRTGGEQFF | TGTGCCAGCAGTCGCACGGGGGGAGAGCAGTTCTTC | . | TRBJ2-1 | TRBV6-5 | TRBD2
CASCPRAGNEQFF | TGTGCCAGCTGCCCTCGCGCGGGAAATGAGCAGTTCTTC | . | TRBJ2-1 | TRBV6-5 | .
CASSEGTGFPGELFF | TGCGCCAGCAGTGAGGGGACAGGGTTCCCCGGGGAGCTGTTTTTT | . | TRBJ2-2 | TRBV10-1 | TRBD1
CATEAGSRDEQFF | TGTGCCACCGAGGCCGGCAGTCGCGATGAGCAGTTCTTC | . | TRBJ2-1 | TRBV10-3 | .
CASSDDRGKRSPLHF | TGTGCCAGCAGTGACGACAGGGGGAAGAGGTCACCCCTCCACTTT | . | TRBJ1-6 | TRBV2 | TRBD1